This T cell receptor (beta chain) derives from a study of control samples from healthy donors and cancer patients. For this clone: This sample also contains other DNA sequences that code for the same CDR3.

The method was immunoSEQ multiplex PCR; TCRdb's version includes in-frame clones alone and lacks a portion of them. The sample lists 150,000 to 200,000 clones, 91% occurring once. The CDR3 totals 15 residues. The V and J ends lost 0 bases and 3 bases, in that order; junction bases with no gene match: 3. Germline loops: CDR1 SGHRS, CDR2 YFSETQ. The specimen sequenced was blood. The sequence was collected from a woman aged 30 to 39 in good health. The chain couples TRBV5-1 to TRBJ1-5; TRBD1 matches at 7 bases. This CDR3 is CASSLGQGDNQPQHF. CDR3 nucleotide sequence: TGCGCCAGCAGCTTGGGACAGGGTGACAATCAGCCCCAGCATTTT.